Presented here are 3 T cell receptor beta chains from one specimen sequenced in a study of cytomegalovirus exposure and HLA in healthy donors. In the PCR, 60 Vbeta and 13 Jbeta primers were used. Produced via immunoSEQ multiplex PCR; TCRdb's table is partial and in-frame only. The sample holds about 96,000 clones. Sequenced sample: PBMCs. These receptors all stem from a young woman in good health and CMV-seronegative.

This chain uses TRBV9 with TRBJ2-1; D not resolved. CDR1 and CDR2 from the germline V gene are SGDLS and YYNGEE. V gave up 0 bases and J gave up 2 bases, with 12 bases separating them. The CDR3 sequence is 16 residues long. CDR3 bases: TGTGCCAGCAGCGTAGCTTTGAGAAAGCCCTACAATGAGCAGTTCTTC. It codes for CASSVALRKPYNEQFF.

The chain uses TRBV6-1 and TRBJ2-7; TRBD1 aligns across 11 bases. Trimming at V came to 8 bases and at J to 3 bases, leaving 3 bases not matched to a gene. The V gene's germline CDR1 is MNHNS and CDR2 SASEGT. This CDR3 contains 13 residues. CDR3 sequence reads: CASLGQGDYEQYF. CDR3 nucleotide sequence: TGTGCCAGCTTGGGACAGGGGGACTACGAGCAGTACTTC.

In regard to this clone: At one of its ends the junction is not consistent with the germline gene, which may arise from a read error. V and J are TRBV28 and TRBJ1-3; 9 nucleotides match TRBD1. Germline V lookup: CDR1 MDHEN, CDR2 SYDVKM. The CDR3 sequence is 16 residues long. CDR3 nucleotide sequence: TGTGCCAGCAGGCCCGGGACAGGGTTCCCTGGAAACACCGTATATTTT. Its translation: CASRPGTGFPGNTVYF.